The 11 T cell receptor beta chains presented below share a single source sample, sequenced in a study of cytomegalovirus exposure and HLA in healthy donors. The study ran its PCR with 60 Vbeta and 13 Jbeta primers. The protocol was immunoSEQ multiplex PCR, while the TCRdb copy is restricted to in-frame clones and leaves out a portion. Of under 200,000 clones listed, 68% are singletons. The specimen sequenced was PBMCs. These receptors were collected from a woman aged 40-49 years in good health and CMV-seropositive.

The rearrangement links TRBV28 to TRBJ2-3, with a possible D match to TRBD1 (5 bases). The V and J ends lost 4 bases and 0 bases respectively, with 8 bases between them. Germline CDR1 reads MDHEN; CDR2 reads SYDVKM. The CDR3 is made up of 14 amino acids. CDR3 DNA sequence: TGTGCCAGCAGTTCAGGACACAGCACAGATACGCAGTATTTT. Translation: CASSSGHSTDTQYF.

The chain is built from TRBV11-3 and TRBJ2-6; a weak D match, TRBD1 (6 bases). Germline V CDR1 and CDR2: SGHNT, YENEEA. This CDR3 region has 19 residues. V lost 2 bases and J 2 bases, leaving 19 bases between the germline ends. The CDR3 DNA reads as TGTGCCAGCAGCTTACAAGGACAGATTACCGATCCTGGGGCCAACGTCCTGACTTTC. This sequence encodes CASSLQGQITDPGANVLTF.

The rearrangement joins TRBV4-2 to TRBJ2-7; 10 bases align to TRBD1. Germline V lookup: CDR1 LGHNA, CDR2 YNFKEQ. Trimming took 4 bases from V and 5 from J; bases not matched to a gene: 8. This CDR3 is 15 amino acids long. CDR3 bases: TGTGCCAGCAGCCCCTCCGGGACAGGGGATAACGAGCAGTACTTC. Translation: CASSPSGTGDNEQYF.

The chain is built from TRBV11-2 and TRBJ2-5, with 14 bases lining up with TRBD2. The length of the CDR3 is 15 residues. Germline loops: CDR1 SGHAT, CDR2 FQNNGV. V lost 5 bases to trimming and J lost 5 bases; unmatched junction nucleotides: 4. CDR3 bases: TGTGCCAGCAGCCGGACTAGCGGGGGGCCTGAGACCCAGTACTTC. Amino acids: CASSRTSGGPETQYF.

As concerns this clone: One end of the junction is discordant with germline, which a read error may explain. The same CDR3 also results from other DNA sequences found in this sample. V and J are TRBV19 and TRBJ2-7; the match to TRBD1 covers 7 bases. The CDR3 contains 15 residues. Germline lookup yields CDR1 LNHDA and CDR2 SQIVND (reference sequence). CDR3 sequence: CASSSTGVMIHEQYF. The CDR3 coding sequence is TGCGCCAGTAGTTCAACAGGGGTCATGATCCACGAGCAGTACTTC. Full variable domain (rest looked up from reference TRBV19 and TRBJ2-7): DGGITQSPKYLFRKEGQNVTLSCEQNLNHDAMYWYRQDPGQGLRLIYYSQIVNDFQKGDIAEGYSVSREKKESFPLTVTSAQKNPTAFYLCASSSTGVMIHEQYFGPGTRLTVT.

This sequence joins TRBV18 and TRBJ2-1; D is unclear. Trimming took off 0 bases at V and 8 bases at J, with 8 bases between the two ends. There are 13 residues in the CDR3. In germline, CDR1 is KGHSH, CDR2 LQKENI. For the CDR3, the DNA is TGTGCCAGCTCACCACCTAGTATAGATGAGCAGTTCTTC. This encodes CASSPPSIDEQFF.

This clone appeared a few times. V usage is TRBV11-2 and J usage is TRBJ1-1; TRBD1 is a possible D gene (5 bases). The ends were cut back, 0 bases at V and 11 bases at J, with 13 bases in the middle. The CDR3 is made up of 13 amino acids. Germline loops: CDR1 SGHAT, CDR2 FQNNGV. This CDR3 is CASSLEGTGSAFF. CDR3 DNA: TGTGCCAGCAGCTTAGAAGGAACAGGTTCGGCTTTCTTT.

This chain uses TRBV28 with TRBJ2-3; 8 nucleotides match TRBD2. V lost 6 bases to trimming and J lost 2 bases; unmatched junction nucleotides: 7. The CDR3 spans 15 residues. Germline CDR1 and CDR2: MDHEN and SYDVKM. The DNA of the CDR3 is TGTGCCAGCAGACCTGCGGGGGGAACCACAGATACGCAGTATTTT. The encoded protein is CASRPAGGTTDTQYF.

The chain recombines TRBV19 with TRBJ2-1, with D uncertain. The CDR3 spans 11 residues. Trimming left V 5 bases short and J 8 bases short, with 7 bases between. Germline values: CDR1 LNHDA, CDR2 SQIVND (reference sequence). The CDR3 DNA reads TGTGCCAGTAGTTACGGAGATGAGCAGTTCTTC. This translates into CASSYGDEQFF.

This clone has only a few counts. The chain links TRBV6-6 to TRBJ2-7; D may be TRBD1 (6 bases). The V gene's germline CDR1 is MNHNY and CDR2 SVGAGI (reference sequence). Trimming left V 0 bases short and J 1 base short, with 10 bases between. This CDR3 contains 15 residues. The CDR3 is CASSYSGTLSYEQYF. The CDR3 coding sequence is TGTGCCAGCAGTTACTCTGGGACACTATCCTACGAGCAGTACTTC.

Note on this clone: Other DNA sequences in this specimen translate into the identical CDR3. The rearrangement links TRBV7-9 to TRBJ2-5, with TRBD1 matching over 8 bases. This CDR3 is built from 15 residues. V was pared by 4 bases and J by 2 bases, with 6 bases of the junction left unmatched. Germline V lookup: CDR1 SEHNR, CDR2 FQNEAQ (reference sequence). Here the CDR3 DNA reads TGTGCCAGCAGCTACGGGACAGGACGACAAGAGACCCAGTACTTC. Translating it yields CASSYGTGRQETQYF.